Below, 22 T cell receptor beta chains from the same sample are listed, as sequenced in a study of T-cell reconstitution after alpha-beta-depleted transplantation in children. Researchers prepared the TCRbeta library using unique molecular identifiers, the study reports. MiXCR, applied by TCRdb to the PCR reads, yields one record per CDR3 protein. Of 200,000 to 250,000 distinct CDR3 sequences detected, 9.5% to 13% appear once; the ten largest clones hold 28%. The sample in question was PBMCs, obtained before TCRalphabeta/CD19-depleted stem cell transplant. The receptor set was obtained from a child in the first two years of life with acute myeloid leukemia, due to receive a stem cell transplant.

The chain has TRBV11-2 and TRBJ2-5; TRBD2 matches at 14 bases. The ends lost 4 bases at V and 5 bases at J; junction bases unmatched: 9. Germline assignment: CDR1 SGHAT and CDR2 FQNNGV. The CDR3 is 17 amino acids. This CDR3 is CASSSGLAGATRETQYF. For the CDR3, the DNA is TGTGCCAGCAGCTCGGGACTAGCGGGGGCCACGCGGGAGACCCAGTACTTC.

This clonotype has a count of ten or more. The chain combines TRBV9 with TRBJ2-2; 8 nucleotides agree with TRBD2. Germline V gene lookup returns CDR1 SGDLS and CDR2 YYNGEE. Losses at the gene ends were 0 bases for V and 4 bases for J; bases not matched to a gene: 5. This CDR3 spans 16 amino acids. This chain's CDR3 is CASSVGIAGSTGELFF. Written as DNA, the CDR3 is TGTGCCAGCAGCGTAGGAATAGCGGGGAGCACCGGGGAGCTGTTTTTT.

This clonotype was counted many times. The chain recombines TRBV5-1 with TRBJ2-1; the D gene is possibly TRBD2 (5 bases). Trimming shortened V by 1 base and J by 0 bases, and 11 bases separated the two germline ends. The germline CDR1 and CDR2 sequences are SGHRS and YFSETQ. The CDR3 loop spans 16 amino acids. The CDR3 DNA follows: TGCGCCAGCAGCTTGACCAGCGGTCTCTCCTACAATGAGCAGTTCTTC. Amino acids: CASSLTSGLSYNEQFF.

At least ten counts were recorded for this clonotype. CDR3: CAWSNTEGNEKLFF. CDR3 in DNA: TGTGCCTGGAGTAATACCGAGGGGAATGAAAAACTGTTTTTT. The J gene is TRBJ1-4, the V gene TRBV30, with a possible D match to TRBD1 (5 bases). Germline CDR1 is GTSNPN and CDR2 is SVGIG (reference sequence). V was trimmed by 2 bases and J by 5 bases, leaving 12 bases between them. The CDR3 sequence is 14 residues long.

In its sample, this clonotype was seen many times. V gene TRBV21-1 combines with J gene TRBJ1-6. TRBV21-1 is noted as a pseudogene. This CDR3 is built from 14 residues. CDR3 in amino acids: CASSKWESHSPLHF. As DNA, the CDR3 is TGTGCCAGCAGCAAATGGGAATCACATTCACCCCTCCACTTT.

This clonotype came up many times. The chain is built from TRBV7-2 and TRBJ2-1; 8 positions match TRBD2. Per the germline V gene, CDR1 is SGHTA and CDR2 is FQGNSA. The V segment lost 0 bases and the J segment 7 bases; nucleotides outside the gene matches: 2. This CDR3 spans 14 amino acids. The DNA of the CDR3 is TGTGCCAGCAGCTTAGCTAGCGGGATGAATGAGCAGTTCTTC. It yields the protein CASSLASGMNEQFF.

A note on this clonotype: A much larger clone differs from this one at a single base, so this may be a read error. The chain recombines TRBV3-1 with TRBJ1-2, with a possible D match to TRBD1 (6 bases). The length of the CDR3 is 12 residues. In germline, CDR1 is LGHDT, CDR2 YNNKEL (reference sequence). The CDR3 reads CASSGQRRGYPF. In nucleotides, the CDR3 is TGTGCCAGCAGCGGACAGAGAAGAGGCTACCCCTTC.

There are many counts of this clonotype. The chain has TRBV19 and TRBJ2-1, with 8 bases aligning to TRBD1. The length of the CDR3 is 15 residues. After removal of 7 bases from V and 8 bases from J, the junction contained 13 bases not matched to a gene. Per the germline V gene, CDR1 is LNHDA and CDR2 is SQIVND (reference sequence). Written as DNA, the CDR3 is TGTGCCAGTACCAGCCTACCGGACAGGGACGATGAGCAGTTCTTC. This encodes CASTSLPDRDDEQFF.

This clonotype came up many times. The gene calls are TRBV11-3 and TRBJ2-3; D possibly corresponds to TRBD2 (6 bases). This CDR3 is built from 12 residues. Between the trimmed V and J ends, which lost 5 bases and 6 bases, there was a span of 9 bases. Germline V CDR1 and CDR2: SGHNT, YENEEA. The chain's CDR3 is CASSQTRDTQYF. In nucleotides, the CDR3 is TGTGCCAGCAGCCAGACTAGGGATACGCAGTATTTT.

There are many counts of this clonotype. This chain uses TRBV4-1 with TRBJ2-7; 9 bases map to TRBD1. V was clipped by 1 base and J by 1 base; unmatched bases: 5. The CDR3 covers 16 residues. CDR1 is MGHRA and CDR2 is YSYEKL in the germline V gene. CDR3 sequence (DNA): TGCGCCAGCAGCCAAGTTTGGACAGGGGTTTCCTACGAGCAGTACTTC. This translates into CASSQVWTGVSYEQYF.

Many counts were recorded for this clonotype. The chain links TRBV12-3 or TRBV12-4 to TRBJ2-3; 12 positions agree with TRBD2. The CDR3 is 16 residues long. Trimming cost V 5 bases and J 5 bases; bases outside gene matches: 8. CDR3: CASSLLAGGPIDTQYF. The CDR3 region has the DNA TGTGCCAGCAGTCTCCTAGCGGGGGGGCCGATAGATACGCAGTATTTT.

This clonotype came up a few times. The rearrangement links TRBV3-1 to TRBJ2-3; the D gene could be TRBD1 or TRBD2 (5 bases each). The CDR3 has 16 amino acids. Germline V gives CDR1 LGHDT, CDR2 YNNKEL (reference sequence). V dropped 4 bases and J dropped 1 base, with 15 bases sitting between them. Here the CDR3 DNA reads TGTGCCAGCAGCCGCCGCCCGGGACCTGGCACAGATACGCAGTATTTT. It yields the protein CASSRRPGPGTDTQYF.

A remark on this clonotype: This clone may be a read error of a much larger clone one base away. The rearrangement links TRBV7-2 to TRBJ1-3, with D uncertain. Germline V lookup: CDR1 SGHTA, CDR2 FQGNSA. V was trimmed by 4 bases and J by 10 bases, leaving 17 bases between them. This CDR3 has 14 residues. The CDR3 DNA reads as TGTGCCAGCAGCTCAGCGATTGGAGGGAGAACCATATATTTT. It encodes CASSSAIGGRTIYF.

This clonotype has ten or more counts. The rearrangement links TRBV28 to TRBJ2-7; a possible D gene is TRBD1 (5 bases). The V end lost 3 bases, the J end lost 2 bases, and 11 bases lay between the germline ends. The CDR3 loop spans 14 amino acids. Germline V gene sequence: CDR1 MDHEN, CDR2 SYDVKM. This CDR3 reads CASSFADTAYEQYF. Here the CDR3 DNA reads TGTGCCAGCAGTTTTGCGGACACCGCCTACGAGCAGTACTTC.

With regard to this clonotype: A much bigger clone sits one base away, suggesting this may be a read error. The rearrangement uses TRBV11-2 and TRBJ1-5, with D possibly matching TRBD1 (5 bases). This CDR3 is built from 19 residues. Germline V CDR1 and CDR2: SGHAT, FQNNGV. CDR3: CVSSLGVSRPNQKHQPQHF. The CDR3 DNA reads TGTGTCAGCAGCTTAGGGGTTAGTCGGCCGAATCAGAAGCATCAGCCCCAGCATTTT.

Ten or more counts support this clonotype. The chain is built from TRBV24-1 and TRBJ2-1, with D possibly TRBD2 on 5 matching bases. The length of the CDR3 is 14 residues. Trimming removed 0 bases from V and 7 bases from J, with 9 bases in between. Per the germline V gene, CDR1 is KGHDR and CDR2 is SFDVKD. DNA for the CDR3: TGTGCCACCAGTGATTTGACTCGAGGGAATGAGCAGTTCTTC. It is translated as CATSDLTRGNEQFF.

This clonotype was seen many times. The rearrangement uses TRBV5-1 and TRBJ2-2; 8 bases align to TRBD1. The CDR3 totals 15 residues. V lost 5 bases and J lost 3; bases outside the gene matches: 6. CDR1 is SGHRS, CDR2 YFSETQ, per germline. The DNA of the CDR3 is TGCGCCAGCAGAAACGGACAGGGCGACACCGGGGAGCTGTTTTTT. Protein: CASRNGQGDTGELFF.

This sequence joins TRBV19 and TRBJ2-3; TRBD2 might be the D (6 bases). The ends were cut back, 8 bases at V and 0 bases at J, with 15 bases in the middle. This CDR3 has 15 amino acids. CDR1 is LNHDA and CDR2 is SQIVND in the germline V gene (reference sequence). The CDR3 spells CASAGRGDSTDTQYF. The DNA of the CDR3 is TGTGCCAGTGCGGGACGGGGTGATAGCACAGATACGCAGTATTTT.

At least ten counts were recorded for this clonotype. This chain joins TRBV7-3 and TRBJ2-3, with TRBD2 matching over 7 bases. V gave up 5 bases and J gave up 6 bases; unmatched junction bases: 11. The CDR3 is made up of 15 amino acids. Germline V gene sequence: CDR1 SGHTA, CDR2 FQGTGA. Written as DNA, the CDR3 is TGTGCCAGCAGCATGTGGGGAGGGCCCGGGGATACGCAGTATTTT. This gives the protein CASSMWGGPGDTQYF.

This clonotype was detected ten times or more. V and J are TRBV29-1 and TRBJ1-1, with D possibly TRBD1 on 5 matching bases. This CDR3 is 15 amino acids long. Germline V CDR1 and CDR2: SQVTM, ANQGSEA. Trimming removed 5 bases at V and 1 base at J, with 17 bases between. The CDR3 bases are TGCAGCGTTATGGGGGGTCGGGTCGGGAACACTGAAGCTTTCTTT. Translating gives CSVMGGRVGNTEAFF. Looking up the rest from reference TRBV29-1 and TRBJ1-1 gives the full variable domain: SAVISQKPSRDICQRGTSLTIQCQVDSQVTMMFWYRQQPGQSLTLIATANQGSEATYESGFVIDKFPISRPNLTFSTLTVSNMSPEDSSIYLCSVMGGRVGNTEAFFGQGTRLTVV.

This clonotype was counted between two and nine times. The chain recombines TRBV6-1 with TRBJ2-1; 7 bases align to TRBD2. V was clipped by 6 bases and J by 4 bases; unmatched bases: 0. The germline V gene encodes CDR1 MNHNS and CDR2 SASEGT. This CDR3 comprises 12 residues. The DNA of the CDR3 is TGTGCCAGCAGGGGGGGGTACAATGAGCAGTTCTTC. Residues: CASRGGYNEQFF.

This clonotype was recorded at least ten times. The chain combines TRBV19 with TRBJ1-1, with TRBD1 matching 10 bases. Per the germline V gene, CDR1 is LNHDA and CDR2 is SQIVND (reference sequence). This CDR3 has 15 amino acids. The V and J ends lost 4 bases and 1 base, in that order; junction bases with no gene match: 3. CDR3 sequence (DNA): TGTGCCAGTAGTACGTGGACAGGGGGGAACACTGAAGCTTTCTTT. It yields the protein CASSTWTGGNTEAFF.